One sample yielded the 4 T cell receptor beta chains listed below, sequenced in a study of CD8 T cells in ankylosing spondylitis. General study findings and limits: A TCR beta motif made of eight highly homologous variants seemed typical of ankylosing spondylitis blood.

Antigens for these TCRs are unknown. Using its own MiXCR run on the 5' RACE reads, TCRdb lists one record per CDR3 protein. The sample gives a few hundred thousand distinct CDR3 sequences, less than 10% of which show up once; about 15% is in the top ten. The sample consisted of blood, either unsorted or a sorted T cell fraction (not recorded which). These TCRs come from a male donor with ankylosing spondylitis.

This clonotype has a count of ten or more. The CDR3 DNA reads TGTGCCAGCAGCCGGCAAACGGGAACGAACACCGGGGAGCTGTTTTTT. This gives the protein CASSRQTGTNTGELFF. This chain uses TRBV11-2 with TRBJ2-2; perhaps TRBD2 as D (5 bases). Germline V gene lookup returns CDR1 SGHAT and CDR2 FQNNGV. The CDR3 covers 16 residues. Trimming left V 5 bases short and J 0 bases short, with 13 bases between.

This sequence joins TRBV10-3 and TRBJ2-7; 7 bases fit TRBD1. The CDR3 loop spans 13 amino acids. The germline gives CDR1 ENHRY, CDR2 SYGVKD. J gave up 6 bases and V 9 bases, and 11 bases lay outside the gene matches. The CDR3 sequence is CAMTGTARGEQYF. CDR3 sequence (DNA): TGTGCCATGACCGGGACAGCAAGAGGCGAGCAGTACTTC.

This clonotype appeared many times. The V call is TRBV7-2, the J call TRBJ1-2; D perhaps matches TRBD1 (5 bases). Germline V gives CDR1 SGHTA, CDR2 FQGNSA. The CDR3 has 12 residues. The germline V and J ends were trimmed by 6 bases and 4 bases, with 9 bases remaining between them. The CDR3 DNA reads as TGTGCCAGCAGACTCGACAGCTATGGCTACACCTTC. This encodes CASRLDSYGYTF.

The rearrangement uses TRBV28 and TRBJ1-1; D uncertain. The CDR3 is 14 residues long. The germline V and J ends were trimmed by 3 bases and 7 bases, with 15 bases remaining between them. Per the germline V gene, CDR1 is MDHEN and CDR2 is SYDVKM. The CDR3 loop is CASSFSAVIGEAFF. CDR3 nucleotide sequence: TGTGCCAGCAGTTTCTCGGCCGTGATTGGTGAAGCTTTCTTT.